Below, 22 T cell receptor beta chains from the same sample are listed, as sequenced in a study of T cells in Graves' hyperthyroidism and ophthalmopathy. Amplification of TCR beta CDR3 regions used RNA as the template. Carried out on the TCR CDR3, a first-round RT-PCR used the HTBI primer set. TCRdb analysed the multiplex PCR reads with MiXCR anew, one entry per CDR3 protein. The sample records about 710,000 distinct CDR3 sequences, about 16% being singletons. Sequenced input: blood. The receptors were gathered from a man between 18 and 29 years old with Graves' hyperthyroidism.

The chain couples TRBV7-9 to TRBJ2-7; TRBD2 is a possible D gene (5 bases). Germline values: CDR1 SEHNR, CDR2 FQNEAQ (reference sequence). V was shortened by 5 bases and J by 5 bases, with 22 bases between the two germline ends. The CDR3 is 16 amino acids. This CDR3 is CASSPPAPEDPNEQYF. CDR3 nucleotides: TGTGCCAGCAGCCCTCCAGCCCCGGAGGACCCCAACGAGCAGTACTTC.

In its sample, this clonotype was seen many times. The V gene is TRBV28, the J gene TRBJ2-7, with D possibly being TRBD1 (6 bases). Trimming cost V 3 bases and J 3 bases, with 9 bases left between them. The CDR3 is made up of 13 amino acids. Looked up from germline, CDR1 is MDHEN and CDR2 is SYDVKM. The CDR3: CASSFPGVYEQYF. CDR3 coding DNA: TGTGCCAGCAGTTTTCCAGGGGTCTACGAGCAGTACTTC.

There are many counts of this clonotype. The chain has TRBV20-1 and TRBJ2-7, with 13 bases aligning to TRBD2. The V segment lost 0 bases and the J segment 7 bases; nucleotides outside the gene matches: 18. The CDR3 is 19 amino acids. Germline CDR1 is DFQATT and CDR2 is SNEGSKA (reference sequence). CDR3 loop: CSARDNELTSGRAYREQYF. The CDR3 region has the DNA TGCAGTGCTAGAGATAACGAACTTACTAGCGGGAGGGCCTACCGGGAGCAGTACTTC.

There are a few counts of this clonotype. The junction differs from germline at one of its ends, possibly a read error. This chain links TRBV18 with TRBJ2-2; TRBD1 or TRBD2 may be the D gene (5 bases each). Per the germline V gene, CDR1 is KGHSH and CDR2 is LQKENI. The CDR3 has 15 amino acids. The CDR3 spells CASSTPGPQGGELFF. The CDR3 nucleotides read TGTGCCAGCTCAACACCGGGACCGCAGGGCGGGGAGCTGTTTTTT.

This clonotype has a count of ten or more. The chain has TRBV7-9 and TRBJ2-3; 9 nucleotides agree with TRBD1. This CDR3 region has 14 residues. The V and J ends lost 3 bases and 7 bases, in that order; junction bases with no gene match: 5. The germline V gene encodes CDR1 SEHNR and CDR2 FQNEAQ (reference sequence). The CDR3 sequence is CASSFSGQGNTQYF. In DNA, the CDR3 is TGTGCCAGCAGCTTTTCGGGACAGGGCAATACGCAGTATTTT.

This clonotype was counted many times. The V and J genes are TRBV20-1 and TRBJ1-1; a possible D gene is TRBD1 (5 bases). V was pared by 0 bases and J by 4 bases, with 18 bases between. Germline lookup yields CDR1 DFQATT and CDR2 SNEGSKA (reference sequence). The CDR3 spans 16 residues. The CDR3 nucleotides read TGCAGTGCTAGAGATATTGGCGGGGGAATGATCACTGAAGCTTTCTTT. This translates into CSARDIGGGMITEAFF.

This clonotype was found once. The V and J genes are TRBV11-2 and TRBJ2-7; 9 positions agree with TRBD2. V shed 1 base and J 1 base; nucleotides not matched to a gene: 8. Looked up from germline, CDR1 is SGHAT and CDR2 is FQNNGV. The CDR3 has 17 amino acids. CDR3 residues: CASSLVPSGANSYEQYF. CDR3 DNA sequence: TGTGCCAGCAGCTTAGTGCCTAGCGGGGCCAATTCCTACGAGCAGTACTTC.

V gene TRBV3-1 combines with J gene TRBJ1-2; tentative D call: TRBD1 (6 bases). In germline, CDR1 is LGHDT, CDR2 YNNKEL (reference sequence). The CDR3 consists of 17 residues. The V gene lost 0 bases and the J gene lost 4 bases, with 18 bases spanning the gap. CDR3 loop: CASSQDLERGYGYGYTF. DNA for the CDR3: TGTGCCAGCAGCCAAGATTTAGAGAGGGGGTACGGCTATGGCTACACCTTC.

J is TRBJ2-5 and V is TRBV24-1; D is unclear. Per the germline V gene, CDR1 is KGHDR and CDR2 is SFDVKD. V was clipped by 3 bases and J by 2 bases, with 6 bases between them. This CDR3 has 13 residues. CDR3 bases: TGTGCCACCAGTGATATAGTTCAAGAGACCCAGTACTTC. Protein: CATSDIVQETQYF.

The sample holds many counts of this clonotype. This chain connects TRBV18 to TRBJ1-2; D is undetermined. Germline V CDR1 and CDR2: KGHSH, LQKENI. This CDR3 has 14 amino acids. The germline V and J ends were trimmed by 2 bases and 0 bases, with 7 bases remaining between them. In nucleotides, the CDR3 is TGTGCCAGCTCACCATCGGTCTCTAACTATGGCTACACCTTC. It is translated as CASSPSVSNYGYTF.

The genes are TRBV3-1 and TRBJ2-3; TRBD2 aligns across 8 bases. This CDR3 region has 16 residues. After removal of 1 base from V and 4 bases from J, the junction contained 7 bases not matched to a gene. The germline CDR1 and CDR2 sequences are LGHDT and YNNKEL (reference sequence). The CDR3 spells CASSQGLARVSDTQYF. DNA for the CDR3: TGTGCCAGCAGCCAAGGACTAGCGAGGGTCTCAGATACGCAGTATTTT.

This clonotype was seen a few times. The chain joins TRBV25-1 to TRBJ2-6; D unresolved. Germline V gene sequence: CDR1 MGHDK, CDR2 SYGVNS. The CDR3 has 13 residues. Deletions cut 8 bases from V and 1 base from J, with 6 bases between. CDR3: CASLKSGANVLTF. In DNA, the CDR3 is TGTGCCAGCCTTAAGTCTGGGGCCAACGTCCTGACTTTC.

This clonotype was recorded a few times. Here the CDR3 reads CAISELPLSGGTDTQYF. CDR3 DNA sequence: TGTGCCATCAGTGAGCTCCCACTTAGCGGAGGCACAGATACGCAGTATTTT. The genes are TRBV10-3 and TRBJ2-3; tentative D call: TRBD2 (6 bases). In germline, CDR1 is ENHRY, CDR2 SYGVKD. CDR3 length: 17 residues. Trimming left V 2 bases short and J 1 base short, with 16 bases between.

This clonotype has at least ten counts. The rearrangement links TRBV7-9 to TRBJ1-4; the match to TRBD1 covers 9 bases. Germline V CDR1 and CDR2: SEHNR, FQNEAQ (reference sequence). After removal of 4 bases from V and 8 bases from J, the junction contained 11 bases not matched to a gene. The CDR3 extends over 16 amino acids. CDR3 sequence reads: CASSSGQGRRQEKLFF. CDR3 nucleotides: TGTGCCAGCAGCTCGGGACAGGGCCGTCGACAGGAAAAACTGTTTTTT.

The chain has TRBV19 and TRBJ2-1; 9 bases are a match to TRBD2. The CDR3 consists of 17 residues. From germline, CDR1 is LNHDA and CDR2 SQIVND (reference sequence). The V segment lost 0 bases and the J segment 1 base; nucleotides outside the gene matches: 4. The CDR3 DNA is TGTGCCAGTAGTATAGAGGCTAGCGGGATATCCTACAATGAGCAGTTCTTC. Protein: CASSIEASGISYNEQFF.

This clonotype was detected ten times or more. The genes are TRBV12-3 or TRBV12-4 and TRBJ1-2; D might be TRBD1 (6 bases). The CDR3 is 13 residues long. V gave up 1 base and J gave up 12 bases, with 15 bases separating them. The CDR3 here is CASSLEGGSSDTF. The CDR3 DNA reads TGTGCCAGCAGTTTAGAAGGGGGAAGTAGCGACACCTTC.

This clonotype was recorded at least ten times. The gene calls are TRBV12-3 or TRBV12-4 and TRBJ2-1, with 11 bases that match TRBD2. The ends lost 1 base at V and 8 bases at J; junction bases unmatched: 4. The CDR3 is made up of 15 amino acids. In nucleotides, the CDR3 is TGTGCCAGCAGTTTAGGGCTAGCGGGAGGTCATGAGCAGTTCTTC. Translating gives CASSLGLAGGHEQFF.

This clonotype was seen a few times. CDR3 amino acids: CSAIPGPPGETQYF. CDR3 nucleotides: TGCAGTGCTATCCCGGGACCTCCCGGGGAGACCCAGTACTTC. V and J are TRBV20-1 and TRBJ2-5; D is possibly TRBD1 or TRBD2 (5 bases each). This CDR3 region has 14 residues. V lost 4 bases to trimming and J lost 5 bases, with 17 bases between them. Germline CDR1 reads DFQATT; CDR2 reads SNEGSKA (reference sequence).

V and J are TRBV5-6 and TRBJ2-7; D is unresolved. Between the trimmed V and J ends, which lost 1 base and 3 bases, there was a span of 14 bases. The CDR3 runs to 15 residues. CDR1 and CDR2 (germline): SGHDT, YYEEEE. CDR3 loop: CASSLRKGMHYEQYF. For the CDR3, the DNA is TGTGCCAGCAGCTTGCGAAAGGGCATGCACTACGAGCAGTACTTC.

This clonotype has just one count. The J gene is TRBJ2-3, the V gene TRBV9, with D unclear. Trimming pared 3 bases from V and 7 bases from J, leaving 15 bases between. Germline V gene lookup returns CDR1 SGDLS and CDR2 YYNGEE. The CDR3 is made up of 14 amino acids. The CDR3 here is CASSARSASNTQYF. DNA of the CDR3: TGTGCCAGCAGCGCCCGATCAGCCTCGAATACGCAGTATTTT. Based on the CDR3 plus reference TRBV9 and TRBJ2-3, the full variable domain is DSGVTQTPKHLITATGQRVTLRCSPRSGDLSVYWYQQSLDQGLQFLIQYYNGEERAKGNILERFSAQQFPDLHSELNLSSLELGDSALYFCASSARSASNTQYFGPGTRLTVL.

The chain uses TRBV19 and TRBJ2-2; 12 bases are shared with TRBD2. The CDR3 is made up of 16 amino acids. Germline lookup yields CDR1 LNHDA and CDR2 SQIVND (reference sequence). The V gene end was trimmed by 3 bases and the J gene end by 6 bases; junction bases not matched to a gene: 5. The DNA of the CDR3 is TGTGCCAGTAGTATTGGGACTAGCGGGTCACCCGGGGAGCTGTTTTTT. Its translation is CASSIGTSGSPGELFF.

The chain is built from TRBV6-1 and TRBJ2-1; 8 bases line up with TRBD1. Per germline, CDR1 MNHNS and CDR2 SASEGT. This CDR3 spans 16 amino acids. With 6 bases clipped from V and 0 bases from J, the junction kept 7 bases outside the gene matches. CDR3 DNA sequence: TGTGCCAGCAGCTCGGGACAGGCAAGCTCCTACAATGAGCAGTTCTTC. This sequence encodes CASSSGQASSYNEQFF.